This TCR beta chain was sequenced during a study of blood T cell repertoires in COVID-19. V was pared by 5 bases and J by 3 bases, with 8 bases of the junction left unmatched. The CDR3 runs 16 residues. Looked up from germline, CDR1 is PRHDT and CDR2 is FYEKMQ (reference sequence). Individuals aged about 18 to 89 years were recruited from 24 US areas. The repertoire was sequenced with immunoSEQ multiplex PCR; TCRdb's copy has only in-frame clones and lacks some. The sample includes 350,000 or so clones, more than 85% of them seen just once. Sequences were obtained from PBMCs or T cells enriched from blood (not recorded which). The sequence came from a woman aged 30 to 39 who had recovered from COVID-19. The chain joins TRBV13 to TRBJ2-3, with 10 bases aligning to TRBD2. The CDR3 DNA is TGTGCCAGCAGCGGCAGCGGGGGGGCCGGGACAGATACGCAGTATTTT. Amino acids: CASSGSGGAGTDTQYF. Together with reference TRBV13 and TRBJ2-3, the CDR3 gives the full variable domain: AAGVIQSPRHLIKEKRETATLKCYPIPRHDTVYWYQQGPGQDPQFLISFYEKMQSDKGSIPDRFSAQQFSDYHSELNMSSLELGDSALYFCASSGSGGAGTDTQYFGPGTRLTVL.